Listed below are T cell receptor beta chains from one sample, sequenced in a study of CD8 T cells in ankylosing spondylitis. Using its own MiXCR run on the 5' RACE reads, TCRdb lists one record per CDR3 protein. The data contain about 500,000 distinct CDR3 sequences, 9.5% to 15% of them singletons. Sequenced sample: blood, either unsorted or a sorted T cell fraction (not recorded which). The receptors stem from a male donor with ankylosing spondylitis. Both conserved end residues are part of each CDR3. A D gene is named only where the DNA matches it firmly. Clone size is not always given. Where it is, it says once, few, many or a class for expanded clones.

J,size,V,D,CDR3,DNA
TRBJ2-1,.,TRBV20-1,.,CSAILLRGDEQFF,TGCAGTGCTATTTTACTCCGGGGCGATGAGCAGTTCTTC
TRBJ2-7,many,TRBV6-5,.,CASSFPGGLNSEQYF,TGTGCCAGCAGTTTCCCCGGGGGCCTCAATTCCGAGCAGTACTTC
TRBJ2-3,few,TRBV27,.,CASSLSGGTQYF,TGTGCCAGCAGTTTATCCGGGGGTACGCAGTATTTT
TRBJ2-3,.,TRBV29-1,.,CSALRRFLTDTQYF,TGCAGCGCTCTTAGGAGATTCCTCACAGATACGCAGTATTTT
TRBJ2-3,few,TRBV7-8,TRBD2,CASRHTTSGPRTDTQYF,TGTGCCAGCAGGCACACCACTAGCGGGCCGCGCACAGATACGCAGTATTTT
TRBJ2-5,few,TRBV20-1,.,CSARAWETQYF,TGCAGTGCTAGAGCTTGGGAGACCCAGTACTTC
TRBJ2-3,few,TRBV11-1,.,CASSPQGGSDTQYF,TGTGCCAGCAGCCCCCAGGGAGGATCAGATACGCAGTATTTT
TRBJ2-5,.,TRBV20-1,.,CSAREGRGGQETQYF,TGCAGTGCTAGAGAGGGCAGGGGGGGCCAAGAGACCCAGTACTTC
TRBJ1-3,few,TRBV7-2,.,CASSLVAGISGNTIYF,TGTGCCAGCAGCTTAGTGGCGGGTATCTCTGGAAACACCATATATTTT
TRBJ2-1,.,TRBV11-2,.,CASSPTRFLYNEQFF,TGTGCCAGCAGTCCTACTAGGTTCCTGTACAATGAGCAGTTCTTC
TRBJ2-1,.,TRBV9,TRBD2,CASGGVGINNEQFF,TGTGCCAGCGGGGGGGTGGGGATTAACAATGAGCAGTTCTTC
TRBJ2-1,.,TRBV19,TRBD1,CASSADRGSYNEQFF,TGTGCCAGTAGTGCCGACAGGGGGTCCTACAATGAGCAGTTCTTC
TRBJ2-1,few,TRBV20-1,.,CSANRLSSYNEQFF,TGCAGTGCTAACAGGCTAAGCTCCTACAATGAGCAGTTCTTC
TRBJ2-5,few,TRBV7-2,TRBD2,CASSSSLGTRFQETQYF,TGTGCCAGCAGCTCCTCCCTCGGGACTAGATTTCAAGAGACCCAGTACTTC
TRBJ2-2,.,TRBV15,.,CATSDREFLTGELFF,TGTGCCACCAGCGATAGGGAGTTTTTGACCGGGGAGCTGTTTTTT
TRBJ2-5,many,TRBV4-1,TRBD2,CASSLSGIDQETQYF,TGCGCCAGCAGCCTGAGCGGGATCGACCAAGAGACCCAGTACTTC
TRBJ1-4,once,TRBV4-2,.,CASSLGDSQNEKLFF,TGTGCCAGCAGCCTAGGAGACAGTCAAAATGAAAAACTGTTTTTT
TRBJ2-1,many,TRBV12-3/TRBV12-4,.,CASSLEASALAYNEQFF,TGTGCCAGCAGTTTAGAGGCCTCGGCCCTGGCGTACAATGAGCAGTTCTTC
TRBJ2-2,few,TRBV7-2,TRBD2,CASSLRLAGSGTGELFF,TGTGCCAGCAGCCTTCGACTAGCTGGGAGCGGGACCGGGGAGCTGTTTTTT
TRBJ2-1,few,TRBV7-2,.,CASSSFLTATYNEQFF,TGTGCCAGCAGCTCCTTTTTGACAGCTACCTACAATGAGCAGTTCTTC
TRBJ1-4,.,TRBV29-1,.,CSGGTEKLFF,TGCAGCGGTGGGACTGAAAAACTGTTTTTT
TRBJ1-1,.,TRBV20-1,.,CSARERGRGTEAFF,TGCAGTGCTAGAGAACGCGGTAGAGGGACTGAAGCTTTCTTT
TRBJ2-5,.,TRBV11-2,.,CASSLVAYTETQYF,TGTGCCAGCAGCTTAGTGGCGTATACGGAGACCCAGTACTTC
TRBJ2-4,many,TRBV18,.,CASSPAGSPSGAKNIQYF,TGTGCCAGCTCACCAGCAGGTTCTCCCTCTGGCGCCAAAAACATTCAGTACTTC
TRBJ2-3,many,TRBV10-3,TRBD1,CATGDRGSDTQYF,TGTGCCACCGGGGACAGGGGTTCAGATACGCAGTATTTT
TRBJ2-5,few,TRBV5-1,.,CASSSGVRQETQYF,TGCGCCAGCAGCTCGGGAGTAAGGCAAGAGACCCAGTACTTC
TRBJ1-5,.,TRBV3-1,.,CASSQRGSGRQPQHF,TGTGCCAGCAGCCAACGTGGCAGCGGCCGTCAGCCCCAGCATTTT
TRBJ2-3,once,TRBV25-1,TRBD2,CASRVGLDVDTQYF,TGTGCCAGCAGGGTCGGACTAGATGTAGATACGCAGTATTTT
TRBJ2-7,few,TRBV3-1,TRBD2,CASRSSGRSSYEQYF,TGTGCCAGCAGGAGTAGCGGGAGGAGCTCCTACGAGCAGTACTTC
TRBJ2-3,few,TRBV10-3,.,CAISGGGFTDTQYF,TGTGCCATCAGTGGGGGAGGATTTACAGATACGCAGTATTTT
TRBJ2-3,.,TRBV7-9,.,CASSSQIRQYF,TGTGCCAGCAGCTCACAGATACGTCAGTATTTT
TRBJ1-4,.,TRBV7-9,.,CASSQSSRVWGEKLFF,TGTGCCAGCAGCCAGTCAAGCCGGGTCTGGGGTGAAAAACTGTTTTTT
TRBJ2-2,many,TRBV7-2,TRBD1,CASSYRTGTGELFF,TGTGCCAGCAGCTACCGGACAGGCACCGGGGAGCTGTTTTTT
TRBJ1-1,.,TRBV7-8,.,CASSRRALWTEAFF,TGTGCCAGCAGCCGCAGGGCCTTGTGGACTGAAGCTTTCTTT
TRBJ2-1,.,TRBV20-1,TRBD2,CSARAGGGEQFF,TGCAGTGCTAGGGCGGGGGGCGGTGAGCAGTTCTTC
TRBJ2-1,many,TRBV6-2/TRBV6-3,.,CASSGALAQFF,TGTGCCAGCAGTGGGGCTTTGGCGCAGTTCTTC
TRBJ1-5,.,TRBV10-3,TRBD1,CATKGQGDNQPQHF,TGTGCCACCAAAGGACAGGGGGACAATCAGCCCCAGCATTTT
TRBJ1-4,.,TRBV12-3/TRBV12-4,.,CTRKGLYRGARLMKNCFF,.
TRBJ2-1,few,TRBV27,TRBD2,CASSLRLAGVTYNEQFF,TGTGCCAGCAGTTTACGACTAGCGGGAGTAACCTACAATGAGCAGTTCTTC
TRBJ2-5,few,TRBV5-1,.,CASSSTGYQETQYF,TGCGCCAGCAGCAGTACAGGGTACCAAGAGACCCAGTACTTC
TRBJ2-1,few,TRBV20-1,TRBD2,CSVKPRTRGYNEQFF,TGCAGTGTTAAGCCCCGGACTAGAGGGTACAATGAGCAGTTCTTC
TRBJ2-1,many,TRBV11-2,TRBD2,CASSLALAGGYEQFF,TGTGCCAGCAGCTTAGCACTAGCGGGAGGTTATGAGCAGTTCTTC
TRBJ1-1,many,TRBV12-3/TRBV12-4,.,CASSTTRTVNTEAFF,TGTGCCAGCAGCACTACTCGGACGGTGAACACTGAAGCTTTCTTT
TRBJ2-4,few,TRBV7-2,.,CASSLGDPRQNIQYF,TGTGCCAGCAGCTTAGGGGACCCCCGGCAGAACATTCAGTACTTC
TRBJ2-1,.,TRBV9,TRBD2,CASSPGTNYNEQFF,TGTGCCAGCAGCCCCGGGACTAACTACAATGAGCAGTTCTTC
TRBJ1-5,few,TRBV20-1,.,CSATTAGGSQPQHF,TGCAGTGCCACCACCGCGGGGGGAAGTCAGCCCCAGCATTTT
TRBJ1-1,many,TRBV12-3/TRBV12-4,.,CASSPLGSLVLAFF,TGTGCCAGCAGTCCACTGGGGAGTTTGGTCTTGGCTTTCTTT
TRBJ2-6,few,TRBV20-1,.,CSARLISGANVLTF,TGCAGTGCCCGACTGATCTCTGGGGCCAACGTCCTGACTTTC
TRBJ1-1,.,TRBV29-1,.,CSVGGRFNTEAFF,TGCAGCGTTGGGGGCAGATTTAACACTGAAGCTTTCTTT
TRBJ2-5,.,TRBV5-1,TRBD1,CASSLRAGGHQETQYF,TGCGCCAGCAGCTTGAGGGCAGGGGGACACCAAGAGACCCAGTACTTC
TRBJ2-2,.,TRBV3-1,TRBD1,CASQGQLYTGELFF,TGTGCCAGCCAGGGACAGCTTTACACCGGGGAGCTGTTTTTT
TRBJ2-1,.,TRBV20-1,TRBD2,CSASLAGKYNEQFF,TGCAGTGCTAGTTTAGCGGGCAAATACAATGAGCAGTTCTTC
TRBJ1-2,.,TRBV10-3,TRBD1,CAINEGQGLGYGYTF,TGTGCCATCAATGAGGGACAGGGGTTGGGCTATGGCTACACCTTC
TRBJ2-3,.,TRBV7-9,.,CASSLWGGTGTDTQYF,TGTGCCAGCAGCTTATGGGGCGGGACTGGCACAGATACGCAGTATTTT
TRBJ1-1,many,TRBV5-1,.,CASSLEGLFTEAFF,TGCGCCAGCAGCTTGGAAGGGTTATTCACTGAAGCTTTCTTT
TRBJ2-1,many,TRBV4-1,.,CASSQVHATRAEQFF,TGCGCCAGCAGCCAAGTACACGCCACAAGGGCCGAGCAGTTCTTC
TRBJ2-5,many,TRBV29-1,TRBD1,CSVEGRQGMETQYF,TGCAGCGTTGAGGGCCGACAGGGGATGGAGACCCAGTACTTC